This T cell receptor beta chain was obtained from a study of CD8 T cells in Susac syndrome. Germline V gene data show CDR1 as DFQATT and CDR2 as SNEGSKA (reference sequence). V gave up 3 bases and J gave up 5 bases, with 13 bases separating them. The length of the CDR3 is 13 residues. The study sequenced TCR beta in blood CD8+ and CD4+ T cells. With random hexamers, roughly 0.45 to 1 ug RNA was reverse transcribed. TCRdb redid the calling of the immunoSEQ multiplex PCR reads with MiXCR, one entry per CDR3 protein. This sample has about 250,000 distinct CDR3 sequences, with roughly 95% found just once.

The genes are TRBV20-1 and TRBJ1-1; TRBD1 is a possible D gene (5 bases). The sequencing sample was made of CD4+ T cells from PBMCs. The clonotype was recovered from a human donor with multiple sclerosis. In DNA form, the CDR3 reads TGCAGTGCTAGCGCGGAGGGGAGAACTGAAGCTTTCTTT. Amino acids: CSASAEGRTEAFF.